Below, 25 T cell receptor beta chains from the same sample are listed, as sequenced in a study of blood T cell repertoires in COVID-19. TCRdb's copy holds only in-frame clones and misses some; the assay was immunoSEQ multiplex PCR. Of 100,000 or so clones in the sample, 90% to 95% were seen once. The sample was peripheral blood. These receptors were obtained from a man aged 50 or older with acute or convalescent COVID-19.

The chain combines TRBV29-1 with TRBJ2-1, with 12 bases lining up with TRBD2. V gave up 3 bases and J gave up 4 bases; unmatched junction bases: 7. The CDR3 is 16 amino acids. The germline V gene has CDR1 SQVTM and CDR2 ANQGSEA. CDR3 in DNA: TGCAGCGTTGATAAGCTAGCGGGGGGGATTTACAATGAGCAGTTCTTC. Translating it yields CSVDKLAGGIYNEQFF.

This clone was seen only a few times. The chain employs TRBV5-4 and TRBJ2-7; TRBD2 aligns across 12 bases. The junction had 14 bases not matched to a gene; V was cut back by 4 bases and J by 3 bases. This CDR3 has 18 residues. Germline V lookup: CDR1 SGHNT, CDR2 YYREEE (reference sequence). The CDR3 is CASSPGGTSGRTNYEQYF. The CDR3 DNA sequence: TGTGCCAGCAGCCCGGGGGGGACTAGCGGGCGAACTAACTACGAGCAGTACTTC.

Only a few counts were recorded for this clone. V is TRBV11-1 and J is TRBJ2-4; D gene ambiguous. Germline loops: CDR1 SGHAT, CDR2 FQDESV (reference sequence). The CDR3 is 14 amino acids. Trimming took 5 bases from V and 1 from J, leaving 9 bases between them. This CDR3 reads CASSPSQAKNIQYF. In nucleotides, the CDR3 is TGTGCCAGCAGCCCTTCTCAGGCCAAAAACATTCAGTACTTC.

CDR3 coding DNA: TGTGCCAGCAGCCAAGAAGGAAGGGGGAGGGAGCCCCAGCATTTT. Translated, it gives CASSQEGRGREPQHF. This chain connects TRBV14 to TRBJ1-5, with D tentatively TRBD1 (6 bases). Germline V gives CDR1 SGHDN, CDR2 FVKESK. The CDR3 extends over 15 amino acids. The germline V and J ends were trimmed by 0 bases and 8 bases, with 14 bases remaining between them.

The chain joins TRBV7-6 to TRBJ1-6, with D tentatively TRBD1 (6 bases). Per the germline V gene, CDR1 is SGHVS and CDR2 is FNYEAQ. The germline V and J ends were trimmed by 5 bases and 10 bases, with 18 bases remaining between them. This CDR3 spans 15 amino acids. The CDR3 sequence: CASSPREGESSPLHF. The CDR3 bases are TGTGCCAGCAGCCCCCGGGAGGGGGAAAGCTCACCCCTCCACTTT. Looking up the rest from reference TRBV7-6 and TRBJ1-6 gives the full variable domain: GAGVSQSPRYKVTKRGQDVALRCDPISGHVSLYWYRQALGQGPEFLTYFNYEAQQDKSGLPNDRFSAERPEGSISTLTIQRTEQRDSAMYRCASSPREGESSPLHFGNGTRLTVT.

The V call is TRBV14, the J call TRBJ1-6; D is unresolved. The germline V and J ends were trimmed by 0 bases and 6 bases, with 6 bases remaining between them. CDR3 size: 14 residues. CDR1 and CDR2 (germline): SGHDN, FVKESK. The CDR3 protein is CASSQEYRNSPLHF. In nucleotides, the CDR3 is TGTGCCAGCAGCCAAGAATATCGTAATTCACCCCTCCACTTT.

The chain recombines TRBV23-1 with TRBJ1-5; no clear D gene. TRBV23-1 is treated as an ORF (open reading frame) with a function not yet certain. The V and J ends lost 4 bases and 0 bases respectively, with 19 bases between them. The CDR3 spans 18 residues. The CDR3 bases are TGCGCCAGCAGTCCGGGTCAAAGTAGTGAAAATAGCAATCAGCCCCAGCATTTT. Translation: CASSPGQSSENSNQPQHF.

V and J are TRBV3-1 (or the pseudogene TRBV3-2) and TRBJ2-1; the D gene is possibly TRBD1 (6 bases). CDR3 length: 18 residues. From germline, CDR1 is LGHDT and CDR2 YNNKEL (reference sequence). V was cut by 7 bases and J by 1 base, with 23 bases left in between. The CDR3 spells CASTPDRPNPFSYNEQFF. The DNA for the CDR3 is TGTGCCAGCACCCCAGACAGGCCCAACCCCTTTTCCTACAATGAGCAGTTCTTC.

J is TRBJ2-2 and V is TRBV16; possible D gene TRBD2, 6 bases. Trimming took off 2 bases at V and 4 bases at J, with 17 bases between the two ends. CDR3 size: 17 residues. The V gene's germline CDR1 is KGHSY and CDR2 FQNENV. CDR3 coding DNA: TGTGCCAGCAGCCAAACCGCAACTGGCGGGGTCACCGGGGAGCTGTTTTTT. Residues: CASSQTATGGVTGELFF.

The chain joins TRBV27 to TRBJ2-1; 9 nucleotides match TRBD1. This CDR3 has 17 residues. Germline lookup yields CDR1 MNHEY and CDR2 SMNVEV (reference sequence). The junction had 20 bases not matched to a gene; V was cut back by 8 bases and J by 9 bases. DNA of the CDR3: TGTGCCAGCGCCACCGGGACAGGGACCCGCGGGCCGGCTGAGCAGTTCTTC. Translating gives CASATGTGTRGPAEQFF.

J is TRBJ1-1 and V is TRBV10-3; D is undetermined. V was clipped by 7 bases and J by 7 bases, with 19 bases between them. Germline CDR1 is ENHRY and CDR2 is SYGVKD. The CDR3 runs 14 residues. In DNA, the CDR3 is TGTGCCATCACCTCGACTTTCGAGGGCCTTGAAGCTTTCTTT. Amino acids: CAITSTFEGLEAFF.

This rearrangement joins TRBV7-3 to TRBJ1-1; D uncertain. CDR1 is SGHTA, CDR2 FQGTGA, per germline. The CDR3 covers 13 residues. V gave up 1 base and J gave up 2 bases, with 5 bases separating them. The CDR3 loop is CASSLNTNTEAFF. CDR3 sequence (DNA): TGTGCCAGCAGCTTAAACACCAACACTGAAGCTTTCTTT.

The CDR3 protein is CASSFLAGGRETQYF. Here the CDR3 DNA reads TGTGCCAGCAGTTTCCTAGCGGGGGGGCGGGAGACCCAGTACTTC. This chain links TRBV28 with TRBJ2-5; 12 positions agree with TRBD2. V lost 3 bases, J lost 5 bases, and 4 bases stayed unmatched. The length of the CDR3 is 15 residues. CDR1 is MDHEN, CDR2 SYDVKM, per germline.

The gene calls are TRBV5-1 and TRBJ2-2, with TRBD1 matching over 7 bases. This CDR3 contains 16 residues. The germline V gene encodes CDR1 SGHRS and CDR2 YFSETQ. V lost 4 bases to trimming and J lost 5 bases; unmatched junction nucleotides: 11. CDR3 sequence reads: CASSPSGGFGTGELFF. The CDR3 nucleotides read TGCGCCAGCAGCCCGTCAGGGGGTTTTGGGACCGGGGAGCTGTTTTTT.

The sample holds a few counts of this clone. The chain joins TRBV5-4 to TRBJ2-4; possible D gene TRBD1, 6 bases. CDR3 length: 16 amino acids. Deletions cut 0 bases from V and 9 bases from J, with 19 bases between. Germline V gene data show CDR1 as SGHNT and CDR2 as YYREEE (reference sequence). The CDR3 loop is CASSLAKTGTRGIQYF. The CDR3 DNA is TGTGCCAGCAGCTTGGCCAAGACAGGTACCAGGGGCATTCAGTACTTC.

The V gene is TRBV7-2, the J gene TRBJ1-2; 10 bases are a match to TRBD1. This CDR3 has 15 residues. Germline CDR1 SGHTA, CDR2 FQGNSA. V lost 3 bases to trimming and J lost 2 bases; unmatched junction nucleotides: 3. CDR3 sequence reads: CASSFSGQGNYGYTF. The CDR3 DNA follows: TGTGCCAGCAGCTTCTCGGGACAGGGGAACTATGGCTACACCTTC. Combining the CDR3 with reference TRBV7-2 and TRBJ1-2 gives the whole variable domain GAGVSQSPSNKVTEKGKDVELRCDPISGHTALYWYRQSLGQGLEFLIYFQGNSAPDKSGLPSDRFSAERTGGSVSTLTIQRTQQEDSAVYLCASSFSGQGNYGYTFGSGTRLTVV.

This clone came up once. The rearrangement links TRBV6-2 or TRBV6-3 to TRBJ2-7; TRBD2 is a possible D gene (6 bases). V lost 6 bases to trimming and J lost 4 bases, with 10 bases between them. CDR1 MNHEY and CDR2 SVGEGT come from the germline V gene. CDR3 length: 12 amino acids. CDR3 sequence: CASSRGTYEQYF. CDR3 sequence (DNA): TGTGCCAGCAGCCGCGGGACTTACGAGCAGTACTTC.

This chain joins TRBV25-1 and TRBJ1-6; D is undetermined. The V end was cut by 3 bases, the J end by 8 bases, with 5 bases between. The CDR3 is made up of 12 amino acids. In germline, CDR1 is MGHDK, CDR2 SYGVNS. The CDR3 reads CASSDPYSPLHF. The CDR3 region has the DNA TGTGCCAGCAGTGACCCGTATTCACCCCTCCACTTT.

This rearrangement joins TRBV12-3 or TRBV12-4 to TRBJ1-2; TRBD1 matches at 8 bases. Unmatched junction bases numbered 8, after V lost 6 bases and J lost 14 bases. This CDR3 region has 11 residues. This CDR3 is CASSKSTGVTF. The CDR3 nucleotides are TGTGCCAGCAGCAAATCGACAGGGGTTACCTTC.

This clone has a handful of counts. This sequence joins TRBV5-4 and TRBJ2-3; TRBD2 matches 8 bases. V was pared by 3 bases and J by 1 base, with 7 bases of the junction left unmatched. Looked up from germline, CDR1 is SGHNT and CDR2 is YYREEE (reference sequence). The CDR3 runs to 16 residues. The CDR3 sequence: CASSSISGARTDTQYF. As DNA, the CDR3 is TGTGCCAGCAGCTCCATTAGCGGGGCCCGCACAGATACGCAGTATTTT.

In its sample, this clone was seen once. This chain joins TRBV9 and TRBJ2-3; D may be TRBD1 (5 bases). Germline CDR1 is SGDLS and CDR2 is YYNGEE. Trimming stripped 3 bases from V and 5 bases from J, with 13 bases between. This CDR3 comprises 14 residues. The CDR3 bases are TGTGCCAGCAGCGATCCCTACAGGTTAGATACGCAGTATTTT. Amino acids: CASSDPYRLDTQYF.

This chain uses TRBV6-5 with TRBJ1-2; the D gene is possibly TRBD1 (5 bases). Germline lookup yields CDR1 MNHEY and CDR2 SVGAGI. CDR3 size: 15 residues. Trimming pared 6 bases from V and 4 bases from J, leaving 18 bases between. CDR3 coding DNA: TGTGCCAGCAGGGATGGAGGGGCAACCGCCTATGGCTACACCTTC. Encoded protein: CASRDGGATAYGYTF.

This clone was seen just once. The chain employs TRBV7-2 and TRBJ2-7; D not certain. This CDR3 has 11 amino acids. Germline lookup yields CDR1 SGHTA and CDR2 FQGNSA. V lost 5 bases to trimming and J lost 2 bases, with 4 bases between them. The CDR3 protein is CASSRAYEQYF. The DNA of the CDR3 is TGTGCCAGCAGCCGAGCCTACGAGCAGTACTTC.

The V call is TRBV11-3, the J call TRBJ2-1; TRBD1 aligns across 9 bases. With 1 base clipped from V and 9 bases from J, the junction kept 13 bases outside the gene matches. Germline V gene lookup returns CDR1 SGHNT and CDR2 YENEEA. CDR3 length: 17 amino acids. The CDR3 spells CASSLGGGTGSSSEQFF. The CDR3 DNA reads as TGTGCCAGCAGCTTAGGAGGTGGGACAGGGTCATCAAGTGAGCAGTTCTTC.

The chain is built from TRBV6-5 and TRBJ1-1; TRBD1 matches 7 bases. V was clipped by 10 bases and J by 1 base; unmatched bases: 9. The length of the CDR3 is 14 residues. Germline CDR1 is MNHEY and CDR2 is SVGAGI. For the CDR3, the DNA is TGTGCCACCACCGGGACAGCTACGAACACTGAAGCTTTCTTT. It encodes CATTGTATNTEAFF.